Shown below are 28 T cell receptor beta chains from a single sample sequenced in a study of blood T cell repertoires in COVID-19 (dated by TCRdb to about 2020). Receptors were amplified or captured by the immunoSEQ multiplex PCR assay. TCRdb re-hosts the immuneACCESS table, in-frame sequences only. Its copies lack some clones; in the studies checked, an unresolved V gene accounts for under half of them, and the cause for the rest is not known. The sample table contains more than 95,000 clones; only one count was recorded for around 90% of them. The ten largest clones add up to 7.7% of the sample. The sequencing sample was made of peripheral blood. Receptor source: a human donor in a cohort sampled during active COVID-19.

This chain links TRBV7-2 with TRBJ2-3, with TRBD2 identical over 9 bases. The CDR3 is 17 amino acids. The junction had 10 bases not matched to a gene; V was cut back by 3 bases and J by 3 bases. Germline V gene sequence: CDR1 SGHTA, CDR2 FQGNSA. The CDR3 is CASSFFQRGAGTDTQYF. The CDR3 DNA reads as TGTGCCAGCAGCTTTTTCCAGCGGGGGGCCGGGACAGATACGCAGTATTTT. Full variable domain (outside the CDR3, taken from reference TRBV7-2 and TRBJ2-3): GAGVSQSPSNKVTEKGKDVELRCDPISGHTALYWYRQSLGQGLEFLIYFQGNSAPDKSGLPSDRFSAERTGGSVSTLTIQRTQQEDSAVYLCASSFFQRGAGTDTQYFGPGTRLTVL.

The chain employs TRBV19 and TRBJ1-6, with 8 bases identical to TRBD1. Per the germline V gene, CDR1 is LNHDA and CDR2 is SQIVND (reference sequence). CDR3 length: 15 amino acids. V lost 6 bases to trimming and J lost 3 bases; unmatched junction nucleotides: 4. Here the CDR3 reads CASRDREGYNSPLHF. The CDR3 coding sequence is TGTGCCAGTAGGGACAGGGAAGGCTATAATTCACCCCTCCACTTT.

The J gene is TRBJ2-1, the V gene TRBV7-3; a weak D match, TRBD1 (5 bases). Germline CDR1 and CDR2: SGHTA and FQGTGA. Trimming stripped 3 bases from V and 6 bases from J, with 9 bases between. The CDR3 runs to 13 residues. The CDR3 sequence: CASSFVGANEQFF. Written as DNA, the CDR3 is TGTGCCAGCAGCTTTGTAGGGGCCAATGAGCAGTTCTTC.

This clone showed up just once. V is TRBV11-3 and J is TRBJ2-1, with 7 bases that match TRBD2. The CDR3 has 15 amino acids. Germline CDR1 SGHNT, CDR2 YENEEA. V lost 3 bases and J lost 2; bases outside the gene matches: 4. The CDR3 region is CASSFLGRAYNEQFF. The CDR3 region has the DNA TGTGCCAGCAGCTTTTTGGGGAGGGCCTACAATGAGCAGTTCTTC.

This chain uses TRBV5-5 with TRBJ2-7; D perhaps matches TRBD1 (6 bases). Trimming pared 1 base from V and 5 bases from J, leaving 16 bases between. The CDR3 is 15 amino acids. Germline V gene data show CDR1 as SGHKS and CDR2 as YYEKEE (reference sequence). CDR3 DNA sequence: TGTGCCAGCAGCTTGTGGGTCGGTAGGGGGAACGAGCAGTACTTC. Residues: CASSLWVGRGNEQYF.

The gene calls are TRBV6-5 and TRBJ1-4, with 10 bases aligning to TRBD1. CDR1 is MNHEY and CDR2 is SVGAGI in the germline V gene. CDR3 length equals 15 residues. V gave up 2 bases and J gave up 7 bases; unmatched junction bases: 4. CDR3 DNA: TGTGCCAGCAGTTACAACCGGGACAGGGGTGAAAAACTGTTTTTT. Encoded protein: CASSYNRDRGEKLFF.

The gene calls are TRBV27 and TRBJ1-3; perhaps TRBD1 as D (6 bases). Germline lookup yields CDR1 MNHEY and CDR2 SMNVEV (reference sequence). V was pared by 6 bases and J by 4 bases, with 13 bases between. CDR3 length: 14 residues. This chain's CDR3 is CASRLSRGGNTIYF. The CDR3 nucleotides are TGTGCCAGCAGACTGAGCAGGGGAGGAAACACCATATATTTT.

The chain uses TRBV27 and TRBJ1-2; D is perhaps TRBD1 (5 bases). CDR1 MNHEY and CDR2 SMNVEV come from the germline V gene (reference sequence). This CDR3 region has 17 residues. V dropped 7 bases and J dropped 5 bases, with 26 bases sitting between them. CDR3 protein: CASTPRGFTSKAYGYTF. The CDR3 DNA follows: TGTGCCAGCACCCCGCGGGGCTTTACTAGTAAAGCTTATGGCTACACCTTC.

The rearrangement joins TRBV6-4 to TRBJ1-2, with 7 bases aligning to TRBD1. The CDR3 has 14 amino acids. Germline values: CDR1 MRHNA, CDR2 SNTAGT. J was trimmed by 7 bases and V by 6 bases; bases with no gene match: 11. The CDR3: CASSPRTGGVGYTF. The DNA of the CDR3 is TGTGCCAGCAGCCCCCGGACAGGAGGGGTTGGCTACACCTTC.

This chain connects TRBV28 to TRBJ2-2; 9 bases map to TRBD1. Germline CDR1 is MDHEN and CDR2 is SYDVKM. V dropped 5 bases and J dropped 0; count of bases not matched to a gene: 10. CDR3 length: 18 residues. Here the CDR3 DNA reads TGTGCCAGCAGTCCAGGGACAGGGCGAAGATCGAACACCGGGGAGCTGTTTTTT. It is translated as CASSPGTGRRSNTGELFF. Complete variable domain (other parts from reference TRBV28 and TRBJ2-2): DVKVTQSSRYLVKRTGEKVFLECVQDMDHENMFWYRQDPGLGLRLIYFSYDVKMKEKGDIPEGYSVSREKKERFSLILESASTNQTSMYLCASSPGTGRRSNTGELFFGEGSRLTVL.

J is TRBJ1-1 and V is TRBV11-2; D perhaps matches TRBD1 (6 bases). CDR1 is SGHAT and CDR2 is FQNNGV in the germline V gene. The CDR3 has 12 residues. V was cut by 5 bases and J by 7 bases, with 11 bases left in between. In DNA, the CDR3 is TGTGCCAGCAGCCCCCAGGGGTTTGAAGCTTTCTTT. Its translation is CASSPQGFEAFF.

The rearrangement uses TRBV5-8 and TRBJ1-1; TRBD1 might be the D (5 bases). Looked up from germline, CDR1 is SGHTS and CDR2 is YDEGEE. V gave up 2 bases and J gave up 10 bases, with 12 bases separating them. The CDR3 spans 12 residues. CDR3 in DNA: TGTGCCAGCAGCTTCGAGTTGGGGGGAGCTTTCTTT. This codes for CASSFELGGAFF. The full variable domain, in which reference TRBV5-8 and TRBJ1-1 provide the parts outside the CDR3, is EAGVTQSPTHLIKTRGQQATLRCSPISGHTSVYWYQQALGLGLQFLLWYDEGEERNRGNFPPRFSGRQFPNYSSELNVNALELEDSALYLCASSFELGGAFFGQGTRLTVV.

The chain carries TRBV18 and TRBJ1-3; 7 bases align to TRBD1. The CDR3 is 16 amino acids. The J segment lost 4 bases and the V segment lost 3 bases, leaving 9 bases of the junction unmatched. Per germline, CDR1 KGHSH and CDR2 LQKENI. For the CDR3, the DNA is TGTGCCAGCTCACCTGTACTTACAGGGGACGGAAACACCATATATTTT. Its translation is CASSPVLTGDGNTIYF. The full variable domain, with the rest looked up from reference TRBV18 and TRBJ1-3, is NAGVMQNPRHLVRRRGQEARLRCSPMKGHSHVYWYRQLPEEGLKFMVYLQKENIIDESGMPKERFSAEFPKEGPSILRIQQVVRGDSAAYFCASSPVLTGDGNTIYFGEGSWLTVV.

This sequence joins TRBV11-3 and TRBJ2-5, with 7 bases identical to TRBD2. Germline CDR1 is SGHNT and CDR2 is YENEEA. CDR3 size: 15 residues. The J segment lost 2 bases and the V segment lost 1 base, leaving 4 bases of the junction unmatched. The CDR3 spells CASSLGSSGQETQYF. CDR3 sequence (DNA): TGTGCCAGCAGCTTAGGGTCTAGCGGACAAGAGACCCAGTACTTC.

The gene calls are TRBV12-5 and TRBJ2-4; 9 bases align to TRBD1. Germline lookup yields CDR1 LGHNT and CDR2 FRNRAP. The CDR3 is 17 residues long. J gave up 1 base and V 1 base, and 5 bases lay outside the gene matches. CDR3 in DNA: TGTGCTAGTGGTTTGGCCCGGACAGGGGATGCCAAAAACATTCAGTACTTC. This sequence encodes CASGLARTGDAKNIQYF.

The chain couples TRBV11-2 to TRBJ1-2; no clear D. V gave up 5 bases and J gave up 8 bases, with 15 bases separating them. This CDR3 has 13 amino acids. Germline V gene sequence: CDR1 SGHAT, CDR2 FQNNGV. CDR3 DNA: TGTGCCAGCAGCCGCAGCGACTTATGGGGCTACACCTTC. This sequence encodes CASSRSDLWGYTF.

Only one count was recorded for this clone. The gene calls are TRBV10-1 and TRBJ2-3, with a weak D call TRBD1 (6 bases). The V end was cut by 0 bases, the J end by 4 bases, with 11 bases between. Germline V gene lookup returns CDR1 WNHNN and CDR2 SYGVQD (reference sequence). This CDR3 spans 15 amino acids. Written as DNA, the CDR3 is TGCGCCAGCAGTGAGTCCGGCAGGGGACCAGATACGCAGTATTTT. Protein: CASSESGRGPDTQYF.

This rearrangement joins TRBV29-1 to TRBJ1-2, with D maybe TRBD1 (5 bases). Germline V gives CDR1 SQVTM, CDR2 ANQGSEA. The CDR3 totals 13 residues. Trimming stripped 4 bases from V and 7 bases from J, with 16 bases between. The CDR3 region is CSVGGRGRGGYTF. CDR3 DNA sequence: TGCAGCGTTGGAGGGAGGGGCCGCGGTGGCTACACCTTC. The entire variable domain, with the rest obtained from reference TRBV29-1 and TRBJ1-2, is as follows: SAVISQKPSRDICQRGTSLTIQCQVDSQVTMMFWYRQQPGQSLTLIATANQGSEATYESGFVIDKFPISRPNLTFSTLTVSNMSPEDSSIYLCSVGGRGRGGYTFGSGTRLTVV.

This chain links TRBV7-9 with TRBJ1-1; a possible D gene is TRBD1 (6 bases). Trimming pared 0 bases from V and 5 bases from J, leaving 19 bases between. The CDR3 consists of 17 residues. Germline CDR1 reads SEHNR; CDR2 reads FQNEAQ (reference sequence). CDR3 amino acids: CASSLAQGQLQGTEAFF. The CDR3 DNA reads TGTGCCAGCAGCTTAGCGCAGGGCCAGCTGCAGGGGACTGAAGCTTTCTTT.

This CDR3 reads CASSVGLAGAQETQYF. For the CDR3, the DNA is TGTGCCAGCAGCGTAGGCCTAGCGGGGGCACAAGAGACCCAGTACTTC. The chain couples TRBV9 to TRBJ2-5; 10 bases are a match to TRBD2. CDR1 is SGDLS, CDR2 YYNGEE, per germline. This CDR3 spans 16 amino acids. V was pared by 0 bases and J by 2 bases, with 4 bases of the junction left unmatched.

The chain recombines TRBV30 with TRBJ2-1, with D hard to call. The CDR3 contains 15 residues. V gave up 2 bases and J gave up 0 bases, with 11 bases separating them. CDR1 is GTSNPN, CDR2 SVGIG, per germline (reference sequence). Written as DNA, the CDR3 is TGTGCCTGGAGTCAGGCGCAGAGCTCCTACAATGAGCAGTTCTTC. Its translation: CAWSQAQSSYNEQFF.

The chain combines TRBV27 with TRBJ2-6, with 9 bases fitting TRBD1. Losses at the gene ends were 5 bases for V and 4 bases for J; bases not matched to a gene: 9. In germline, CDR1 is MNHEY, CDR2 SMNVEV (reference sequence). The CDR3 extends over 17 amino acids. The CDR3 sequence: CASSTWTGALGANVLTF. The DNA of the CDR3 is TGTGCCAGCAGTACATGGACAGGGGCTCTGGGGGCCAACGTCCTGACTTTC.

The CDR3 loop is CAISGTGHTGELFF. CDR3 DNA: TGTGCCATCAGTGGGACAGGGCACACCGGGGAGCTGTTTTTT. J is TRBJ2-2 and V is TRBV10-3; 8 bases are a match to TRBD1. The germline CDR1 and CDR2 sequences are ENHRY and SYGVKD. The CDR3 loop spans 14 amino acids. V gave up 4 bases and J gave up 3 bases; unmatched junction bases: 1.

The V gene is TRBV5-1, the J gene TRBJ2-2, with TRBD1 matching 9 bases. Trimming removed 3 bases from V and 4 bases from J; junction bases left unmatched: 7. From germline, CDR1 is SGHRS and CDR2 YFSETQ. This CDR3 has 16 residues. The CDR3, as DNA: TGCGCCAGCAGCTGGAGCGACAGGGGGGGCACCGGGGAGCTGTTTTTT. This encodes CASSWSDRGGTGELFF.

The CDR3 protein is CASSRTGDAVKNGYTF. DNA for the CDR3: TGTGCCAGTAGTCGGACAGGGGACGCCGTTAAGAATGGCTACACCTTC. The chain joins TRBV19 to TRBJ1-2; 9 nucleotides match TRBD1. CDR1 is LNHDA, CDR2 SQIVND, per germline (reference sequence). V lost 5 bases to trimming and J lost 6 bases; unmatched junction nucleotides: 13. The CDR3 has 16 amino acids.

The genes are TRBV5-1 and TRBJ2-3; possible D gene TRBD1, 6 bases. Germline V gene data show CDR1 as SGHRS and CDR2 as YFSETQ. CDR3 length equals 17 residues. Trimming removed 0 bases at V and 5 bases at J, with 19 bases between. For the CDR3, the DNA is TGCGCCAGCAGCTTGGGGGCCACAGGGTCGGGCTTAGATACGCAGTATTTT. It yields the protein CASSLGATGSGLDTQYF. Variable domain in full (rest from reference TRBV5-1 and TRBJ2-3): KAGVTQTPRYLIKTRGQQVTLSCSPISGHRSVSWYQQTPGQGLQFLFEYFSETQRNKGNFPGRFSGRQFSNSRSEMNVSTLELGDSALYLCASSLGATGSGLDTQYFGPGTRLTVL.

This clone was counted only a few times. Because the CDR3's place on the DNA is in doubt, the DNA is left out and the CDR3 is given as listed by TCRdb. The rearrangement links TRBV21-1 to TRBJ2-1; the table's D call of TRBD1 was not tested on the DNA. TRBV21-1 is a pseudogene locus. The CDR3 is 15 amino acids long, termini counted. The CDR3 sequence is CASSGTVGRGNEQFF.

The chain has TRBV7-9 and TRBJ1-2; TRBD1 is a possible D gene (5 bases). Germline CDR1 and CDR2: SEHNR and FQNEAQ (reference sequence). The CDR3 is 14 residues long. V was pared by 5 bases and J by 4 bases, with 14 bases between. The DNA for the CDR3 is TGTGCCAGCAGCCGCGGGACGGCGATCTATGGCTACACCTTC. Its protein product is CASSRGTAIYGYTF.